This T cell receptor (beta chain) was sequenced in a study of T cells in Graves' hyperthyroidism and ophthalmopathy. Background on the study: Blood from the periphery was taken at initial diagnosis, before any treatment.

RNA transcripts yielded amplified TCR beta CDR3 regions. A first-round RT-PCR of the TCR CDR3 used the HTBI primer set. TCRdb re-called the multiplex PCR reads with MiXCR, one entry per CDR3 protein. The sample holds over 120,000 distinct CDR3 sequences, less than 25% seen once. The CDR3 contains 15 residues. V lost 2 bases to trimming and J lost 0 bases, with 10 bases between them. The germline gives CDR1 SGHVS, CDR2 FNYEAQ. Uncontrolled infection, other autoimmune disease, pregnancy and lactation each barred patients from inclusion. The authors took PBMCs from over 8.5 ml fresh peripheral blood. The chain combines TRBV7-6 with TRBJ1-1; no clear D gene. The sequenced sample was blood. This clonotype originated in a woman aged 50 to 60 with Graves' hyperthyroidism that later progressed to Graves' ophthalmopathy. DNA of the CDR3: TGTGCCAGCAGCTTAATGGCGAGTATGAACACTGAAGCTTTCTTT. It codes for CASSLMASMNTEAFF. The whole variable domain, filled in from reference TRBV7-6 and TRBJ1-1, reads GAGVSQSPRYKVTKRGQDVALRCDPISGHVSLYWYRQALGQGPEFLTYFNYEAQQDKSGLPNDRFSAERPEGSISTLTIQRTEQRDSAMYRCASSLMASMNTEAFFGQGTRLTVV.